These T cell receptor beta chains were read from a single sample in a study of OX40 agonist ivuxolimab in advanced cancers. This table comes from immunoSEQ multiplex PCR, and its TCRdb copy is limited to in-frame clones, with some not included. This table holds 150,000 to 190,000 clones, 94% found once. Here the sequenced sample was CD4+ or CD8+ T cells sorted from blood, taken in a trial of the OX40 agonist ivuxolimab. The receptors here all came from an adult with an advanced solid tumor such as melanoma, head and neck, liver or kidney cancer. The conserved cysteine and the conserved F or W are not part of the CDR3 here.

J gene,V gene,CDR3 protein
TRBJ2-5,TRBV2,ASSEFSDRGTQY
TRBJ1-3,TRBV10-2,ASLGPASTSGNTIY
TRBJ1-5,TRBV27,ASSLLGQPQH
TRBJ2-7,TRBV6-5,ASRSGGGVLEQY
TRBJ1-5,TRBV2,ASRGTGGNQPQH
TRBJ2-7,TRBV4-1,ASSRVVGIYEQY
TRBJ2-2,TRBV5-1,ASSLGGDTGELF
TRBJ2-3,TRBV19,ASTLGGGAEEGTDTQY
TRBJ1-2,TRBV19,ASPGVHGYT
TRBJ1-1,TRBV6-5,ASRPPTGRNTEAF
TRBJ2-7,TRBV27,ASRSLAGSNEQY
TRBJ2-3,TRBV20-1,SARDLNTQY
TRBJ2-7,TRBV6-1,ASSNPDYEQY
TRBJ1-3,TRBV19,ASSIHNSGNTIY
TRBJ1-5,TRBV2,ASREDWGQPQH
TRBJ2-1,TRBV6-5,ASSYVGTGARNEQF
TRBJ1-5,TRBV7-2,ASSSSSSPNQPQH
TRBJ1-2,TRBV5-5,ASSGAGTYGYT
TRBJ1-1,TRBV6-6,ASSADSGPHRAF
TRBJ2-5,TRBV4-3,ASSQERLAGTETQY
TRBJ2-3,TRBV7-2,ASSLGSGSQYTQY
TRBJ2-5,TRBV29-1,SASTGQETQY
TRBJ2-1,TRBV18,ASSRPGVLNEQF
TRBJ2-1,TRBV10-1,ASSEGLAVYNEQF
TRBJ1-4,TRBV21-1,ASSLDNGEKLF
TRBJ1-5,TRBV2,ASSDQFNRMGPQH
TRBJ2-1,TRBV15,ATSRGGQGPSYNEQF